This T cell receptor beta chain was retrieved from a study of T-cell memory formation after mild COVID-19. This clonotype has just a few counts. J was trimmed by 5 bases and V by 5 bases; bases with no gene match: 7. CDR3 length: 16 residues. Germline V lookup: CDR1 SEHNR, CDR2 FQNEAQ (reference sequence). Using constant-segment primers, 5'RACE produced TCR alpha and TCR beta cDNA libraries carrying sample barcodes and UMIs. Using its own MiXCR run on the 5' RACE reads, TCRdb lists one record per CDR3 protein. Found here are fewer than 500,000 distinct CDR3 sequences, approximately 25% of them singletons; the top ten hold under 15%.

Sequenced: PBMCs or a T cell subset sorted from them (not recorded which). The TCR sequence derives from an adult woman who had mild COVID-19 (a few samples of this study predate the infection). Cell type and time point are not known. The V gene is TRBV7-9, the J gene TRBJ2-2, with 11 bases lining up with TRBD2. This CDR3 reads CASSPIAGGPTGELFF. The CDR3 nucleotides read TGTGCCAGCAGCCCTATAGCGGGAGGGCCGACCGGGGAGCTGTTTTTT. Full variable domain (outside the CDR3, taken from reference TRBV7-9 and TRBJ2-2): DTGVSQNPRHKITKRGQNVTFRCDPISEHNRLYWYRQTLGQGPEFLTYFQNEAQLEKSRLLSDRFSAERPKGSFSTLEIQRTEQGDSAMYLCASSPIAGGPTGELFFGEGSRLTVL.